Following are 21 T cell receptor beta chains from one sample sequenced in a study of regulatory T cells in long-lasting Graves disease. Sequencing libraries for TCR beta were prepared with iRepertoire HTBI primers and Arm-PCR of CDR3 regions. TCRdb re-analysed the multiplex PCR reads in MiXCR, keeping a single row per CDR3 protein. This table holds around 450,000 distinct CDR3 sequences, over 14% found once. As to time point: newly diagnosed GD, antithyroid drugs for less than 3 months. Extracted RNA from PBMCs served as the source of the TCR library. These data also featured in a second study, about T cells in Graves' hyperthyroidism and ophthalmopathy.

This sample comprised peripheral blood mononuclear cells (PBMCs), obtained at new diagnosis, from a patient treated with antithyroid drugs. The receptors were sampled from a woman aged 40 to 50 with Graves disease.

This clonotype showed up many times. The chain has TRBV28 and TRBJ2-6; 7 nucleotides match TRBD1. The germline gives CDR1 MDHEN, CDR2 SYDVKM. The CDR3 runs 17 residues. The V and J ends lost 5 bases and 0 bases, in that order; junction bases with no gene match: 7. CDR3 sequence: CASSRQGLGSGANVLTF. In DNA, the CDR3 is TGTGCCAGCAGTCGACAGGGATTAGGCTCTGGGGCCAACGTCCTGACTTTC.

This clonotype was observed many times. The chain recombines TRBV20-1 with TRBJ2-7; D not resolved. The V gene's germline CDR1 is DFQATT and CDR2 SNEGSKA (reference sequence). This CDR3 has 12 residues. Trimming removed 0 bases from V and 8 bases from J, with 11 bases in between. The CDR3 coding sequence is TGCAGTGCTAGAGATGAGTTGGGGAAGCAGTACTTC. Protein product: CSARDELGKQYF.

This clonotype was seen ten or more times. The V and J genes are TRBV7-3 and TRBJ1-1, with D possibly TRBD1 on 5 matching bases. V was pared by 6 bases and J by 2 bases, with 10 bases between. Germline V CDR1 and CDR2: SGHTA, FQGTGA. The CDR3 consists of 13 residues. The CDR3 reads CASSSRGNTEAFF. The CDR3 DNA reads TGTGCCAGCAGTTCGAGGGGTAACACTGAAGCTTTCTTT.

V is TRBV5-1 and J is TRBJ1-1; no clear D gene. From germline, CDR1 is SGHRS and CDR2 YFSETQ. Trimming took 0 bases from V and 3 from J, leaving 9 bases between them. The CDR3 length is 14 residues. CDR3 sequence reads: CASSLEAGYTEAFF. Written as DNA, the CDR3 is TGCGCCAGCAGCTTGGAGGCCGGATACACTGAAGCTTTCTTT.

The rearrangement links TRBV7-6 to TRBJ2-1, with TRBD2 matching over 9 bases. In germline, CDR1 is SGHVS, CDR2 FNYEAQ. CDR3 length: 18 residues. V dropped 2 bases and J dropped 1; count of bases not matched to a gene: 9. The CDR3 reads CASSLYSSGIVSYNEQFF. In DNA form, the CDR3 reads TGTGCCAGCAGCTTATATTCTAGCGGGATCGTATCCTACAATGAGCAGTTCTTC.

This clonotype was observed at least ten times. The rearrangement uses TRBV7-2 and TRBJ2-7, with TRBD1 matching over 7 bases. Per germline, CDR1 SGHTA and CDR2 FQGNSA. V dropped 7 bases and J dropped 3; count of bases not matched to a gene: 6. This CDR3 spans 13 amino acids. The CDR3 is CASTRDRDYEQYF. DNA of the CDR3: TGTGCCAGCACCCGGGACAGAGACTACGAGCAGTACTTC.

This clonotype was counted at least ten times. V gene TRBV24-1 combines with J gene TRBJ2-1, with 9 nucleotides matching TRBD1. CDR3 length: 15 residues. CDR1 is KGHDR, CDR2 SFDVKD, per germline. V trimming: 4 bases; J trimming: 10 bases; junction bases outside the gene matches: 10. Here the CDR3 DNA reads TGTGCCACCAGTGACCTACAGGGGGCTCGGGCCGAGCAGTTCTTC. Protein: CATSDLQGARAEQFF.

The V call is TRBV20-1, the J call TRBJ2-1, with TRBD2 matching 12 bases. The CDR3 covers 17 residues. After removal of 3 bases from V and 6 bases from J, the junction contained 12 bases not matched to a gene. From germline, CDR1 is DFQATT and CDR2 SNEGSKA (reference sequence). The CDR3, as DNA: TGCAGTGCTAGCCGGACTAGCGGGATGCTGGGTTCCAATGAGCAGTTCTTC. Translating it yields CSASRTSGMLGSNEQFF.

This clonotype appeared many times. The J gene is TRBJ2-7, the V gene TRBV12-3 or TRBV12-4; D is possibly TRBD1 or TRBD2 (5 bases each). The V end was cut by 2 bases, the J end by 3 bases, with 11 bases between. The CDR3 covers 14 residues. CDR3 sequence reads: CASSLRGRDYEQYF. The CDR3 nucleotides read TGTGCCAGCAGTTTAAGGGGACGGGACTACGAGCAGTACTTC.

This clonotype was recorded many times. The rearrangement uses TRBV20-1 and TRBJ2-5; 9 bases agree with TRBD2. Germline CDR1 reads DFQATT; CDR2 reads SNEGSKA (reference sequence). The V segment lost 0 bases and the J segment 1 base; nucleotides outside the gene matches: 6. There are 16 residues in the CDR3. CDR3 DNA: TGCAGTGCTAGAGATCTCGCGGGAGGGTTCCAAGAGACCCAGTACTTC. Amino acid sequence: CSARDLAGGFQETQYF.

In its sample, this clonotype was seen a few times. The rearrangement joins TRBV13 to TRBJ2-1, with TRBD2 matching 16 bases. V was clipped by 5 bases and J by 8 bases; unmatched bases: 9. This CDR3 comprises 17 residues. Germline assignment: CDR1 PRHDT and CDR2 FYEKMQ (reference sequence). CDR3 nucleotide sequence: TGTGCCAGCAGCGCCCGGGGACTAGCGGGAGGGGATTATGAGCAGTTCTTC. Its translation is CASSARGLAGGDYEQFF.

CDR3 in DNA: TGTGCCAGCAGTTACCCTGAAGATTCTAACTATGGCTACACCTTC. It is translated as CASSYPEDSNYGYTF. This chain connects TRBV6-9 to TRBJ1-2; the D is unclear. The CDR3 contains 15 residues. Germline CDR1 is MNHGY and CDR2 is SVAAGI. The V and J ends lost 3 bases and 0 bases respectively, with 11 bases between them.

This clonotype has more than one count but fewer than ten. V usage is TRBV5-1 and J usage is TRBJ1-1; no reliable D call. The germline V gene has CDR1 SGHRS and CDR2 YFSETQ. There are 13 residues in the CDR3. V was cut by 0 bases and J by 6 bases, with 9 bases left in between. The CDR3 DNA is TGCGCCAGCAGCTTGGAAAGGGTTTCTGAAGCTTTCTTT. Amino acid sequence: CASSLERVSEAFF.

This clonotype was recorded many times. V is TRBV5-1 and J is TRBJ2-5, with D perhaps TRBD1 (5 bases). There are 15 residues in the CDR3. Trimming left V 2 bases short and J 3 bases short, with 14 bases between. CDR1 SGHRS and CDR2 YFSETQ come from the germline V gene. CDR3 in DNA: TGCGCCAGCAGCTTTGAAGGGGCGGCGGAAGAGACCCAGTACTTC. Translating gives CASSFEGAAEETQYF.

This clonotype was observed many times. V usage is TRBV13 and J usage is TRBJ2-7; a weak D match, TRBD2 (6 bases). This CDR3 spans 16 amino acids. Trimming left V 4 bases short and J 3 bases short, with 19 bases between. Germline V gene sequence: CDR1 PRHDT, CDR2 FYEKMQ (reference sequence). DNA for the CDR3: TGTGCCAGCAGCTCCAATAGCCCGGGACTTCACTACGAGCAGTACTTC. Its translation: CASSSNSPGLHYEQYF. The whole variable domain, remainder taken from reference TRBV13 and TRBJ2-7, is AAGVIQSPRHLIKEKRETATLKCYPIPRHDTVYWYQQGPGQDPQFLISFYEKMQSDKGSIPDRFSAQQFSDYHSELNMSSLELGDSALYFCASSSNSPGLHYEQYFGPGTRLTVT.

In its sample, this clonotype was seen many times. This chain joins TRBV15 and TRBJ1-2; D gene unclear. With 0 bases removed from V and 8 bases from J, the gap between germline ends came to 13 bases. Germline loops: CDR1 LNHNV, CDR2 YYDKDF (reference sequence). The length of the CDR3 is 14 residues. CDR3 region: CATSRDGSFTGYTF. Written as DNA, the CDR3 is TGTGCCACCAGCAGAGATGGGAGCTTTACAGGCTACACCTTC.

This clonotype was counted ten times or more. The chain couples TRBV4-3 to TRBJ2-5; D is uncertain. Germline V lookup: CDR1 LGHNA, CDR2 YSLEER. This CDR3 has 13 amino acids. The V gene lost 1 base and the J gene lost 5 bases, with 8 bases spanning the gap. The CDR3 is CASSQGRWETQYF. The CDR3 nucleotides read TGCGCCAGCAGCCAAGGAAGGTGGGAGACCCAGTACTTC.

This clonotype was seen many times. This chain connects TRBV20-1 to TRBJ2-3, with 9 bases that match TRBD2. From germline, CDR1 is DFQATT and CDR2 SNEGSKA (reference sequence). CDR3 size: 15 residues. V lost 2 bases, J lost 6 bases, and 9 bases stayed unmatched. CDR3 region: CSARFGTSNSDTQYF. In DNA, the CDR3 is TGCAGTGCTAGATTCGGGACTAGCAATTCTGATACGCAGTATTTT.

This clonotype was counted many times. The chain carries TRBV27 and TRBJ1-2, with a possible D match to TRBD1 (6 bases). The CDR3 has 13 residues. V was trimmed by 8 bases and J by 2 bases, leaving 12 bases between them. Germline CDR1 MNHEY, CDR2 SMNVEV (reference sequence). The CDR3 loop is CASALDRNYGYTF. In DNA form, the CDR3 reads TGTGCCAGCGCCCTCGACAGGAACTATGGCTACACCTTC.

This clonotype has only a few counts. The gene calls are TRBV20-1 and TRBJ2-7, with 10 bases that match TRBD1. The germline V gene encodes CDR1 DFQATT and CDR2 SNEGSKA (reference sequence). The CDR3 spans 13 residues. V was clipped by 0 bases and J by 11 bases; unmatched bases: 7. The CDR3 loop is CSARELDRGFEYF. CDR3 in DNA: TGCAGTGCTAGAGAGCTGGACAGGGGGTTTGAGTACTTC.

The gene calls are TRBV12-3 or TRBV12-4 and TRBJ1-3, with D unclear. This CDR3 is 13 amino acids long. The V and J ends lost 6 bases and 0 bases respectively, with 6 bases between them. The CDR3 region is CASSINSGNTIYF. In nucleotides, the CDR3 is TGTGCCAGCAGCATTAACTCTGGAAACACCATATATTTT.